At least ten counts were recorded for the clone carrying this TCR beta chain. Its matching antigen is unknown. These data come from a study of neurological immune-mediated disorders. The cDNA was synthesized by 5'RACE incorporating 10-nucleotide random UMIs. TCRdb re-called the 5' RACE reads with MiXCR, one entry per CDR3 protein. The profile shows 40,000 or so distinct CDR3 sequences, approximately 14% of them singletons. Overall study results and limits: HTLV-1-associated myelopathy had the most TCR clonal expansion, whereas multiple sclerosis had the least (lower than in healthy controls). Expanded clones shared no identical CDR3 amino acid sequences across subjects, which suggested private TCR-beta repertoires in all groups.

Libraries used 2 million unsorted PBMCs kept frozen in RNAlater. Between the trimmed V and J ends, which lost 5 bases and 5 bases, there was a span of 15 bases. This CDR3 has 15 amino acids. The germline V gene has CDR1 SGHAT and CDR2 FQDESV (reference sequence). The source of this sequence is a woman in her 50s with HTLV-1-associated myelopathy (HAM/TSP). The chain uses TRBV11-1 and TRBJ2-2, with D possibly being TRBD1 or TRBD2 (5 bases each). What was sequenced was PBMCs. The DNA of the CDR3 is TGTGCCAGCAGCCCTCGGGGCCTCACAACCGGGGAGCTGTTTTTT. This encodes CASSPRGLTTGELFF.